The source of this TCR beta chain is a study of OX40 agonist ivuxolimab in advanced cancers. Sequencing was performed with immunoSEQ multiplex PCR; in TCRdb, only in-frame clones are kept and a portion is missing. Of some 50,000 clones listed, approximately 80% were seen once; the top ten hold roughly 0.69%. The CDR3 runs 16 residues. The V gene's germline CDR1 is SGHAT and CDR2 FQNNGV. Deletions cut 0 bases from V and 4 bases from J, with 13 bases between. Sequenced here: CD4+ or CD8+ T cells sorted from blood, sampled in a trial of the OX40 agonist ivuxolimab. The chain links TRBV11-2 to TRBJ2-1; no clear D gene. This clonotype was sampled from an adult with an advanced solid tumor such as melanoma, head and neck, liver or kidney cancer. The CDR3 coding sequence is TGTGCCAGCAGCTTAGATGGGAACTGGCTATACAATGAGCAGTTCTTC. This sequence encodes CASSLDGNWLYNEQFF.